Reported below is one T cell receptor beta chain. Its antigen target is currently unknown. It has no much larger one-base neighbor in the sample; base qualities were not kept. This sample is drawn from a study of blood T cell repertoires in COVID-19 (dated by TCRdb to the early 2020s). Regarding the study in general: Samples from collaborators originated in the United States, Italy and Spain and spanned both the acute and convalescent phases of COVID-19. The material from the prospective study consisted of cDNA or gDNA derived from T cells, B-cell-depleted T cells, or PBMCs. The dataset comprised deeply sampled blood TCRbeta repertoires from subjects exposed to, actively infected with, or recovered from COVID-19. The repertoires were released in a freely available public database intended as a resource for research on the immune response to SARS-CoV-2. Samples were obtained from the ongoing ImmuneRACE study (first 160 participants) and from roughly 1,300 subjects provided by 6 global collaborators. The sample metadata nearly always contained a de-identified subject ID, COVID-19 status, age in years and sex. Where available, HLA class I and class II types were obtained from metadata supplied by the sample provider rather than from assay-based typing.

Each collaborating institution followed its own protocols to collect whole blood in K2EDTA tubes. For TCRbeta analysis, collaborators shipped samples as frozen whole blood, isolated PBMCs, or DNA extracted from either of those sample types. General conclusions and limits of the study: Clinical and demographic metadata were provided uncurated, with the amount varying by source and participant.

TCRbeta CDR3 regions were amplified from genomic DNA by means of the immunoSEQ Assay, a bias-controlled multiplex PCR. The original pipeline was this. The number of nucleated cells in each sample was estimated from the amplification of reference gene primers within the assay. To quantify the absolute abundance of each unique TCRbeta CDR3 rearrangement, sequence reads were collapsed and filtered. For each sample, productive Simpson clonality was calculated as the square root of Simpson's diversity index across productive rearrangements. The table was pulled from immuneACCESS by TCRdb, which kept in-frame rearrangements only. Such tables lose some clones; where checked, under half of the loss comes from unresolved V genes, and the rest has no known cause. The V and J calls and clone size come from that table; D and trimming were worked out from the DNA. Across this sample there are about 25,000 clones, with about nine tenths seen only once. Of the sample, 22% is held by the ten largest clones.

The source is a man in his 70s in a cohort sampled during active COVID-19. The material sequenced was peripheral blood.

The CDR3 sequence is CATSRGGTGGSYGYTF. The nucleotide sequence reads TGTGCCACCAGCAGAGGGGGCACAGGGGGTTCATATGGCTACACCTTC. This sequence uses TRBV15 and TRBJ1-2; TRBD1 agrees with 8 junctional bases. CDR1 and CDR2 are drawn from the germline V gene (reference sequence): LNHNV, YYDKDF. The CDR3, cysteine through phenylalanine, is 16 amino acids long. Left in the record is the CDR3 DNA by itself, 48 bases read in frame from the first base. Unmatched junction bases come to 9, with V trimmed by 1 base and J by 5 bases.